This passage covers 5 T cell receptor beta chains from one sample sequenced in a study of T cells after yellow fever vaccination. TCRdb reprocessed the 5' RACE reads via MiXCR and lists one record per CDR3 protein. The repertoire holds 300,000 to 400,000 distinct CDR3 sequences, with 6% to 8% as singletons. The sample here was PBMCs, taken 5 days after the yellow fever booster vaccination. These receptors all come from a young man who received the YFV17D yellow fever vaccine.

This clonotype was seen more than once but under ten times. V is TRBV20-1 and J is TRBJ2-7; TRBD2 agrees at 10 bases. V shed 5 bases, J shed 0 bases, and the junction held 10 bases outside the gene matches. Germline CDR1 reads DFQATT; CDR2 reads SNEGSKA (reference sequence). This CDR3 has 16 residues. The chain's CDR3 is CSARALTSGDSYEQYF. In DNA form, the CDR3 reads TGCAGTGCTCGAGCCCTAACTAGCGGGGACTCCTACGAGCAGTACTTC.

This clonotype was seen only a few times. V is TRBV7-9 and J is TRBJ1-1; unclear D gene. The CDR3 sequence is 14 residues long. CDR1 SEHNR and CDR2 FQNEAQ come from the germline V gene (reference sequence). Between the trimmed V and J ends, which lost 1 base and 1 base, there was a span of 7 bases. CDR3 residues: CASSLDLSNTEAFF. CDR3 sequence (DNA): TGTGCCAGCAGCTTAGACCTGTCGAACACTGAAGCTTTCTTT.

This clonotype was seen a few times. This chain links TRBV27 with TRBJ2-2; 13 nucleotides agree with TRBD2. This CDR3 is built from 15 residues. V lost 4 bases to trimming and J lost 9 bases; unmatched junction nucleotides: 5. Germline V CDR1 and CDR2: MNHEY, SMNVEV (reference sequence). The CDR3 is CASSSRTSGSRELFF. The CDR3 DNA reads as TGTGCCAGCAGTTCTAGGACTAGCGGGAGTAGGGAGCTGTTTTTT.

On this clonotype: Being one base from a much bigger clone, this may be a read error. The V gene is TRBV7-8, the J gene TRBJ1-4, with D possibly being TRBD1 (5 bases). The germline CDR1 and CDR2 sequences are SGHVS and FQNEAQ. Deletions cut 3 bases from V and 8 bases from J, with 13 bases between. The CDR3 spans 14 residues. CDR3 in amino acids: CASSLMTRGEKLFF. For the CDR3, the DNA is TGTGCCAGCAGCTTGATGACAAGGGGCGAAAAACTGTTTTTT. Looking up the rest from reference TRBV7-8 and TRBJ1-4 gives the full variable domain: GAGVSQSPRYKVAKRGQDVALRCDPISGHVSLFWYQQALGQGPEFLTYFQNEAQLDKSGLPSDRFFAERPEGSVSTLKIQRTQQEDSAVYLCASSLMTRGEKLFFGSGTQLSVL.

This clonotype was recorded many times. This chain links TRBV20-1 with TRBJ1-1; D gene ambiguous. From germline, CDR1 is DFQATT and CDR2 SNEGSKA (reference sequence). The CDR3 runs to 12 residues. Trimming stripped 3 bases from V and 1 base from J, with 6 bases between. CDR3 bases: TGCAGTGCTAGTCGGGAGAACACTGAAGCTTTCTTT. Protein sequence: CSASRENTEAFF.